Listed below are T cell receptor beta chains from one sample, sequenced in a study of T cells in Graves' hyperthyroidism and ophthalmopathy. Via MiXCR, TCRdb re-called the multiplex PCR reads, giving one row per CDR3 protein. This sample carries about 320,000 distinct CDR3 sequences, around a sixth of them seen once, and the ten largest clones take approximately 35%. The source material was blood. The receptors were gathered from a man in his thirties or forties with Graves' hyperthyroidism. The CDR3 runs from the conserved cysteine through the conserved F or W. Each record gives: clone size, V gene, J gene, D gene, CDR3 protein, CDR3 DNA. D genes are given only for firm matches. Size tells how often a clone was seen (once, few, many) or the class of an expanded clone, and some rows leave it out.

>many|TRBV30|TRBJ2-1|TRBD2
CAWSVRLAVNEQFF
TGTGCCTGGAGTGTTCGACTAGCGGTAAATGAGCAGTTCTTC
>many|TRBV7-2|TRBJ2-7|TRBD2
CASSFIAGSSYEQYF
TGTGCCAGCAGCTTTATAGCGGGGAGCTCCTACGAGCAGTACTTC
>NA|TRBV6-2/TRBV6-3|TRBJ2-7|TRBD2
CASSYRSSGTGPTKSSYEQYF
TGTGCCAGCAGTTACAGGTCTAGCGGGACCGGGCCAACGAAAAGCTCCTACGAGCAGTACTTC
>many|TRBV28|TRBJ2-6|TRBD2
CASRTLAGGLSGANVLTF
TGTGCCAGCAGAACTCTAGCGGGAGGACTCTCTGGGGCCAACGTCCTGACTTTC
>many|TRBV3-1|TRBJ1-2|NA
CASSPWDTTRAYGYTF
TGTGCCAGCAGCCCGTGGGACACCACGAGGGCCTATGGCTACACCTTC
>NA|TRBV12-3/TRBV12-4|TRBJ2-2|NA
CASSLGLAMNTGELFF
TGTGCCAGCAGTTTAGGTCTAGCTATGAACACCGGGGAGCTGTTTTTT
>NA|TRBV3-1|TRBJ1-2|NA
CASSQRHYGYTF
TGTGCCAGCAGCCAACGCCACTATGGCTACACCTTC
>NA|TRBV30|TRBJ1-2|NA
CAWSGGGLNYGYAF
TGTGCCTGGAGTGGAGGGGGACTTAACTATGGCTACGCCTTC
>many|TRBV28|TRBJ1-2|NA
CASTTLERAYTF
TGTGCCAGCACCACCCTAGAGAGGGCGTACACCTTC
>few|TRBV28|TRBJ2-1|NA
CASLGQYNEQFF
TGTGCCAGCCTCGGACAGTACAATGAGCAGTTCTTC
>many|TRBV6-5|TRBJ1-2|TRBD1
CASSYLGQESYGYTF
TGTGCCAGCAGTTACCTGGGACAGGAATCGTATGGCTACACCTTC
>many|TRBV11-3|TRBJ2-5|NA
CASKGPSQETQYF
TGTGCCAGCAAGGGGCCATCACAAGAGACCCAGTACTTC
>NA|TRBV27|TRBJ2-7|TRBD2
CASRLAGAPGEQYF
TGTGCCAGCAGACTAGCGGGAGCTCCGGGGGAGCAGTACTTC
>NA|TRBV27|TRBJ2-7|NA
CASSLFGSGRYEQYF
TGTGCCAGCAGTTTATTTGGTAGCGGCCGTTACGAGCAGTACTTC
>many|TRBV24-1|TRBJ1-2|NA
CATSRNTDGYTF
TGTGCCACCAGTAGAAACACGGATGGCTACACCTTC
>NA|TRBV6-1|TRBJ2-7|NA
CASSNVTYEQYF
TGTGCCAGCTCGAATGTAACCTACGAGCAGTACTTC
>many|TRBV3-1|TRBJ2-1|TRBD2
CASSHGTSGRGPYNEQFF
TGTGCCAGCAGCCATGGGACTAGCGGGAGGGGGCCCTACAATGAGCAGTTCTTC
>many|TRBV11-2|TRBJ2-1|TRBD2
CASSSGTSVNEQFF
TGTGCCAGCAGCTCCGGGACTAGCGTGAATGAGCAGTTCTTC
>few|TRBV29-1|TRBJ1-1|NA
CSVEPRVLGTEAFF
TGCAGCGTTGAGCCCAGGGTATTGGGTACTGAAGCTTTCTTT
>NA|TRBV10-3|TRBJ2-7|NA
CAISGGRGFEQYF
TGTGCCATCAGTGGTGGCAGGGGTTTCGAGCAGTACTTC
>few|TRBV20-1|TRBJ2-1|TRBD2
CSAKSGSSYNEQFF
TGCAGTGCAAAAAGCGGGAGCTCCTACAATGAGCAGTTCTTC
>few|TRBV19|TRBJ2-3|TRBD2
CASSIDGTSGGISTDTQYF
TGTGCCAGTAGTATAGACGGGACTAGCGGGGGAATTAGCACAGATACGCAGTATTTT
>many|TRBV6-1|TRBJ2-5|NA
CASSFSPGTFQETQYF
TGTGCCAGCAGTTTTTCCCCCGGGACCTTTCAAGAGACCCAGTACTTC
>many|TRBV12-3/TRBV12-4|TRBJ2-1|NA
CASSLAANSYNEQFF
TGTGCCAGCAGTTTAGCGGCGAACTCCTACAATGAGCAGTTCTTC
>many|TRBV7-8|TRBJ2-1|TRBD2
CASSLVASGNNEQFF
TGTGCCAGCAGCTTAGTGGCTAGCGGGAACAATGAGCAGTTCTTC
>NA|TRBV15|TRBJ1-1|NA
CATSAKSETNTEAFF
TGTGCCACCAGCGCCAAATCAGAAACTAACACTGAAGCTTTCTTT
>many|TRBV6-1|TRBJ2-3|NA
CASRKAESDTQYF
TGTGCCAGCAGGAAGGCGGAATCAGATACGCAGTATTTT
>many|TRBV12-3/TRBV12-4|TRBJ1-1|NA
CASSGQFADNTEAFF
TGTGCCAGCAGTGGGCAATTTGCGGATAACACTGAAGCTTTCTTT
>NA|TRBV11-2|TRBJ1-2|NA
CASSLDPYANYGYTF
TGTGCCAGCAGCTTAGATCCGTACGCTAACTATGGCTACACCTTC
>NA|TRBV12-3/TRBV12-4|TRBJ1-3|NA
CASSSNSDLYSGNTIYF
TGTGCCAGCAGTTCGAACTCGGACCTCTACTCTGGAAACACCATATATTTT
>many|TRBV7-3|TRBJ2-3|TRBD1
CASSQTGPGDTQYF
TGTGCCAGCAGCCAGACAGGGCCAGGGGATACGCAGTATTTT
>many|TRBV18|TRBJ1-1|NA
CASSPDPGGTEAFF
TGTGCCAGCTCACCGGACCCTGGGGGCACTGAAGCTTTCTTT
>few|TRBV19|TRBJ1-1|NA
CASSGSLNTEAFF
TGTGCCAGTAGCGGGAGCCTGAACACTGAAGCTTTCTTT